Listed below are T cell receptor beta chains from one sample, sequenced in a study of blood T cell repertoires in COVID-19. Assay used: immunoSEQ multiplex PCR; TCRdb lists only in-frame clones, some missing. This table has roughly 290,000 clones, approximately 90% appearing once. Material: peripheral blood. Receptors originate from a woman in her fifties or sixties with acute or convalescent COVID-19. The CDR3 runs from the conserved cysteine through the conserved F or W. Fields, in order: D gene, V gene, clone size, J gene, CDR3 DNA, CDR3 protein. A D gene is named only where the DNA matches it firmly. Part of the rows lack a size; the others show once, few, many or a class for expanded clones.

D: TRBD1
V: TRBV11-2
size: .
J: TRBJ2-3
DNA: TGTGCCAGCAGCTCGCAGACAGGGAACGCAGATACGCAGTATTTT
CDR3: CASSSQTGNADTQYF

D: .
V: TRBV6-6
size: .
J: TRBJ1-3
DNA: TGTGCCAGCAGTCGGAATCTACTCAGGACTTTTTCCGGAAACACCATATATTTT
CDR3: CASSRNLLRTFSGNTIYF

D: .
V: TRBV5-1
size: .
J: TRBJ1-1
DNA: TGCGCCAGCAGCTTGAGAAGGGGAGGCGATGAAGCTTTCTTT
CDR3: CASSLRRGGDEAFF

D: TRBD1
V: TRBV5-1
size: .
J: TRBJ1-1
DNA: TGCGCCAGCAGCTTTCTCCGGACAGGGGAGACTGAAGCTTTCTTT
CDR3: CASSFLRTGETEAFF

D: .
V: TRBV28
size: .
J: TRBJ2-1
DNA: TGTGCCAGCAGTACACAATTTCGGTGGGAGTTTCCCCATGAGCAGTTCTTC
CDR3: CASSTQFRWEFPHEQFF

D: TRBD1
V: TRBV27
size: .
J: TRBJ1-2
DNA: TGTGCCAGCGGGAGAACAGGGGAATCTGGCTACACCTTC
CDR3: CASGRTGESGYTF

D: .
V: TRBV20-1
size: .
J: TRBJ2-2
DNA: TGCAGTGCCTCTAAGACCGGGGAGCTGTTTTTT
CDR3: CSASKTGELFF

D: .
V: TRBV28
size: .
J: TRBJ1-2
DNA: TGTGCCAGCAGGAAAAACAGGGAAAAATATGGCTACACCTTC
CDR3: CASRKNREKYGYTF

D: .
V: TRBV7-2
size: once
J: TRBJ2-2
DNA: TGTGCCAGCGTTCGACAGGGGAGGGGAGGCACCGGGGAGCTGTTTTTT
CDR3: CASVRQGRGGTGELFF

D: TRBD1
V: TRBV24-1
size: .
J: TRBJ2-3
DNA: TGTGCCACCAGTGATTCTAGCGGGACAGGGGGGGATACGCAGTATTTT
CDR3: CATSDSSGTGGDTQYF

D: TRBD1
V: TRBV4-1
size: .
J: TRBJ2-2
DNA: TGCGCCAGCAGCCAAGATTGGCAGGGGGCCTCCACCGGGGAGCTGTTTTTT
CDR3: CASSQDWQGASTGELFF

D: TRBD1
V: TRBV3-1/TRBV3-2
size: .
J: TRBJ1-6
DNA: TGTGCCAGCAGCGACAGGGGATACTCACCCCTCCACTTT
CDR3: CASSDRGYSPLHF

D: TRBD1
V: TRBV4-3
size: .
J: TRBJ2-7
DNA: TGCGCCAGCAGCCAAGAGGGACAGGGGGCGGTCTACGAGCAGTACTTC
CDR3: CASSQEGQGAVYEQYF

D: .
V: TRBV6-2/TRBV6-3
size: .
J: TRBJ1-1
DNA: TGTGCCAGCAGTTTTGGGGGCTCGGCTGAAGCTTTCTTT
CDR3: CASSFGGSAEAFF

D: .
V: TRBV5-1
size: .
J: TRBJ2-1
DNA: TGCGCCAGCAGAACAGGGATCTCCTACAATGAGCAGTTCTTC
CDR3: CASRTGISYNEQFF

D: .
V: TRBV11-3
size: .
J: TRBJ2-1
DNA: TGTGCCAGCAGCACCGGTATACTATCCAATGAGCAGTTCTTC
CDR3: CASSTGILSNEQFF

D: .
V: TRBV14
size: .
J: TRBJ1-4
DNA: TGTGCCAGCAGCCAACTCCCAGGGCGGGGGCCGCCTAATGAAAAACTGTTTTTT
CDR3: CASSQLPGRGPPNEKLFF

D: .
V: TRBV18
size: .
J: TRBJ1-1
DNA: TGTGCCAGCTCACCACCAACAGGGTCGAACACTGAAGCTTTCTTT
CDR3: CASSPPTGSNTEAFF

D: .
V: TRBV10-3
size: .
J: TRBJ2-1
DNA: TGTGCCATCAGTGAGTCGATGGGGCGCCGAAGAAGAAATGAGCAGTTCTTC
CDR3: CAISESMGRRRRNEQFF

D: .
V: TRBV19
size: .
J: TRBJ1-1
DNA: TGTGCCAGTAGTTCTGGTGGAGCGAACACTGAAGCTTTCTTT
CDR3: CASSSGGANTEAFF

D: TRBD1
V: TRBV6-4
size: .
J: TRBJ2-2
DNA: TGTGCCAGCCGCCAGGGGGCGCACACCGGGGAGCTGTTTTTT
CDR3: CASRQGAHTGELFF

D: .
V: TRBV14
size: once
J: TRBJ1-6
DNA: TGTGCCAGCAGCCAAGGTCAGGGTGGCAATTCACCCCTCCACTTT
CDR3: CASSQGQGGNSPLHF

D: TRBD2
V: TRBV19
size: .
J: TRBJ2-1
DNA: TGTGCCAGTAGTCCGGGGACTAGCGGGACAATTAGATCCTACAATGAGCAGTTCTTC
CDR3: CASSPGTSGTIRSYNEQFF

D: .
V: TRBV5-4
size: .
J: TRBJ1-2
DNA: TGTGCCAGCATGGGGGGAGGTCGCTATGGCTACACCTTC
CDR3: CASMGGGRYGYTF

D: .
V: TRBV6-5
size: .
J: TRBJ2-7
DNA: TGTGCCAGCAGCCAAGGGGCCAACTACGAGCAGTACTTC
CDR3: CASSQGANYEQYF

D: .
V: TRBV5-6
size: .
J: TRBJ1-4
DNA: TGTGCCAGCAGCAGCCATGCCGGACATAAGAATGAAAAACTGTTTTTT
CDR3: CASSSHAGHKNEKLFF

D: .
V: TRBV29-1
size: .
J: TRBJ2-1
DNA: TGCAGCGCCGGCTCCCTCTTCGGCAATGAGCAGTTCTTC
CDR3: CSAGSLFGNEQFF

D: .
V: TRBV4-1
size: .
J: TRBJ2-1
DNA: TGCGCCAGCAGCCACCTAGCAGGGGGGCCCAACAATGAGCAGTTCTTC
CDR3: CASSHLAGGPNNEQFF

D: TRBD2
V: TRBV11-2
size: .
J: TRBJ2-7
DNA: TGTGCCAGCAGCCGTACAGCCCCGGCGGGAGGTTCCTACGAGCAGTACTTC
CDR3: CASSRTAPAGGSYEQYF

D: .
V: TRBV18
size: .
J: TRBJ2-3
DNA: TGTGCCAGCTCACCAATACGACTTGCTACCACAGATACGCAGTATTTT
CDR3: CASSPIRLATTDTQYF

D: .
V: TRBV2
size: .
J: TRBJ1-2
DNA: TGTGCCAGCAGTACACAGAGCTATGGCTACACCTTC
CDR3: CASSTQSYGYTF

D: .
V: TRBV2
size: .
J: TRBJ1-4
DNA: TGTGCCAGCAGGAACCGGCAGGCCTATAATGAAAAACTGTTTTTT
CDR3: CASRNRQAYNEKLFF

D: .
V: TRBV9
size: .
J: TRBJ1-6
DNA: TGTGCCAGCAGCCCCGAGGGTAATTCACCCCTCCACTTT
CDR3: CASSPEGNSPLHF

D: TRBD1
V: TRBV7-9
size: .
J: TRBJ1-2
DNA: TGTGCCAGCAGCTTGGGGGACAGCCACTATGGCTACACCTTC
CDR3: CASSLGDSHYGYTF

D: .
V: TRBV5-6
size: .
J: TRBJ2-7
DNA: TGTGCCAGCAGCCCCGGACATATCTACGAGCAGTACTTC
CDR3: CASSPGHIYEQYF

D: .
V: TRBV10-3
size: .
J: TRBJ1-2
DNA: TGTGCCATCAGCCCCGGACAGCTCGGCTACACCTTC
CDR3: CAISPGQLGYTF

D: TRBD2
V: TRBV20-1
size: .
J: TRBJ2-4
DNA: TGCAGTGCTAGTGCGCTGCTAGCGGGAGGCCATAAAGCCAAAAACATTCAGTACTTC
CDR3: CSASALLAGGHKAKNIQYF

D: .
V: TRBV24-1
size: .
J: TRBJ2-7
DNA: TGTGCCACCAGTGATAACCAGGCATCCCCCTACGAGCAGTACTTC
CDR3: CATSDNQASPYEQYF

D: .
V: TRBV28
size: .
J: TRBJ1-5
DNA: TGTGCCAGCACCTGGGGGCAGGGCGCCAATCAGCCCCAGCATTTT
CDR3: CASTWGQGANQPQHF

D: TRBD1
V: TRBV11-3
size: .
J: TRBJ2-7
DNA: TGTGCCAGCGCCGAGGGGACAGGGGTACACGAGCAGTACTTC
CDR3: CASAEGTGVHEQYF

D: TRBD1
V: TRBV28
size: .
J: TRBJ1-2
DNA: TGTGCCAGCAGTTTCCCTCTCCTCCAGGGGGCGGTCTATGGCTACACCTTC
CDR3: CASSFPLLQGAVYGYTF

D: .
V: TRBV18
size: .
J: TRBJ2-3
DNA: TGTGCCAGCTCACCACCGTCTGGCGGGACTAGCACAGATACGCAGTATTTT
CDR3: CASSPPSGGTSTDTQYF

D: .
V: TRBV5-4
size: .
J: TRBJ2-1
DNA: TGTGCCAGCAGCTCCGGGTCCCGGAGTAGTTCCTACAATGAGCAGTTCTTC
CDR3: CASSSGSRSSSYNEQFF

D: .
V: TRBV27
size: .
J: TRBJ1-2
DNA: TGTGCCAGCAGTTTGGAACGGGGCTATGGCTACACCTTC
CDR3: CASSLERGYGYTF

D: .
V: TRBV29-1
size: .
J: TRBJ1-6
DNA: TGCAGCGCTCGCACGGACAGTGACTCACCCCTCCACTTT
CDR3: CSARTDSDSPLHF

D: TRBD2
V: TRBV7-2
size: .
J: TRBJ2-7
DNA: TGTGCCAGCAGCTTAGTTACGGGAGGGCCCTACGAGCAGTACTTC
CDR3: CASSLVTGGPYEQYF

D: .
V: TRBV7-3
size: .
J: TRBJ1-6
DNA: TGTGCCAGCAGCGTCGGGACTGTTGGCATCTCGGGGCGAGCCTCCTCACCCCTCCACTTT
CDR3: CASSVGTVGISGRASSPLHF

D: TRBD1
V: TRBV28
size: .
J: TRBJ1-1
DNA: TGTGCCAGCAGTAGCTATACAGGGGCCAACACTGAAGCTTTCTTT
CDR3: CASSSYTGANTEAFF

D: .
V: TRBV6-4
size: .
J: TRBJ2-1
DNA: TGTGCCAGCAGTGACTCGGAAGGGGGATACAATGAGCAGTTCTTC
CDR3: CASSDSEGGYNEQFF

D: .
V: TRBV4-2
size: .
J: TRBJ1-5
DNA: TGTGCCAGCAGCCTCAGGGATAGCAATCAGCCCCAGCATTTT
CDR3: CASSLRDSNQPQHF

D: TRBD2
V: TRBV3-1/TRBV3-2
size: .
J: TRBJ2-5
DNA: TGTGCCAGCAGCCAAGATGACCTAGCGGGGATGAGAGAGACCCAGTACTTC
CDR3: CASSQDDLAGMRETQYF

D: TRBD2
V: TRBV14
size: .
J: TRBJ2-1
DNA: TGTGCCAGCAGCCGGGGACTAGCGATCCACAATGAGCAGTTCTTC
CDR3: CASSRGLAIHNEQFF

D: .
V: TRBV18
size: few
J: TRBJ1-5
DNA: TGTGCCAGCTCACCTACCCCGACAGATAGTAGCAATCAGCCCCAGCATTTT
CDR3: CASSPTPTDSSNQPQHF

D: .
V: TRBV10-3
size: few
J: TRBJ1-2
DNA: TGTGCCGTAACCTATACGTTGTCCGATGGCTACACCTTC
CDR3: CAVTYTLSDGYTF

D: .
V: TRBV5-6
size: .
J: TRBJ1-1
DNA: TGTGCCAGCAGCTTGACGCCTCGGGCAGGGCCGAACACTGAAGCTTTCTTT
CDR3: CASSLTPRAGPNTEAFF

D: .
V: TRBV5-4
size: .
J: TRBJ2-7
DNA: TGTGCCAGCAGCTCCCCCACGGGAAGGTACGAGCAGTACTTC
CDR3: CASSSPTGRYEQYF

D: .
V: TRBV30
size: .
J: TRBJ1-6
DNA: TGTGCCTGGAGTGTGGGGGCAGCCTCACGCGGTTCACCCCTCCACTTT
CDR3: CAWSVGAASRGSPLHF